This T cell receptor beta chain was sequenced in a study of siplizumab effects on memory and regulatory T cells. Overall study results and limits: The diversity of naive T cells seemed greater than that of memory cells, and their alloresponse contribution seemed major. Siplizumab conditions gave an average of approximately 71% Treg-derived mappable alloreactive CD4+ clones, versus about 30% for controls.

Germline V gene data show CDR1 as LGHNA and CDR2 as YNFKEQ. This CDR3 is built from 15 residues. V dropped 1 base and J dropped 4; count of bases not matched to a gene: 2. Assay used: immunoSEQ multiplex PCR; TCRdb lists only in-frame clones, some missing. There are about 100,000 clones in the sample; around 90% occur only once, and around 12% lies in the top ten. Comment on this clone: Its antigen is currently unknown.

V usage is TRBV4-2 and J usage is TRBJ2-5, with TRBD2 matching 11 bases. The sequence derives from a human donor in good health. The specimen sequenced was non-Treg CD4+ T cells sorted from blood. CDR3 in amino acids: CASSQASGRRETQYF. Here the CDR3 DNA reads TGTGCCAGCAGCCAAGCTAGCGGGAGGCGAGAGACCCAGTACTTC.